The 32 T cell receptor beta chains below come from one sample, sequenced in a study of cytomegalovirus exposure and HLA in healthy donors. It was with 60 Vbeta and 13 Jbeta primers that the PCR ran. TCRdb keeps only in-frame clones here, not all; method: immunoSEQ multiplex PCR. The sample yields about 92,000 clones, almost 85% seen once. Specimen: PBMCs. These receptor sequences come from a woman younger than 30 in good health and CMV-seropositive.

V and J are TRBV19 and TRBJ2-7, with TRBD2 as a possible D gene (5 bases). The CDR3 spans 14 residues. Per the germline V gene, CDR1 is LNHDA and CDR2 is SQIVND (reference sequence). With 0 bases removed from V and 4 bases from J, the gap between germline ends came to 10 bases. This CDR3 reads CASSIDQREYEQYF. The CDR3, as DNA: TGTGCCAGTAGTATAGATCAGAGGGAATACGAGCAGTACTTC.

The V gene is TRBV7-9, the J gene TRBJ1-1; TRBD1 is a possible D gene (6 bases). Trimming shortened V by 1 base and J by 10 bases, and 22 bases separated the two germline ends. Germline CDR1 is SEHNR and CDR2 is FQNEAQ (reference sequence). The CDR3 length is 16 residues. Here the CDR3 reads CASSLVGWAGDQGAFF. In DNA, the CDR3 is TGTGCCAGCAGCTTAGTTGGGTGGGCAGGGGACCAGGGAGCTTTCTTT.

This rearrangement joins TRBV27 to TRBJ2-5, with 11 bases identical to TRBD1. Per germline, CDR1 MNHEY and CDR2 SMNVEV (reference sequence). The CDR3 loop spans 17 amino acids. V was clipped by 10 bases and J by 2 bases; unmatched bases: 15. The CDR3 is CATDLGQGELSQETQYF. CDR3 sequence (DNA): TGTGCCACCGATCTGGGACAGGGGGAGTTAAGTCAAGAGACCCAGTACTTC.

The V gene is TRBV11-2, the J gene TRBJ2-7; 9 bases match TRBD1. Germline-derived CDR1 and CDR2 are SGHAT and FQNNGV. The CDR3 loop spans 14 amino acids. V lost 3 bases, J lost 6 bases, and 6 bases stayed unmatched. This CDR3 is CASSFGTGTSEQYF. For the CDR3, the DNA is TGTGCCAGCAGCTTTGGGACAGGGACTTCCGAGCAGTACTTC.

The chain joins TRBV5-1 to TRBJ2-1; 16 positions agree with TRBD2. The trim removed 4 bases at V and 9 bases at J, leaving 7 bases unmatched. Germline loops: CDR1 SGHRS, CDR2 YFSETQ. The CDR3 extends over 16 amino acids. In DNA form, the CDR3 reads TGCGCCAGCAGCCCCGGGACTAGCGGGGGGGCGGGTGAGCAGTTCTTC. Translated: CASSPGTSGGAGEQFF.

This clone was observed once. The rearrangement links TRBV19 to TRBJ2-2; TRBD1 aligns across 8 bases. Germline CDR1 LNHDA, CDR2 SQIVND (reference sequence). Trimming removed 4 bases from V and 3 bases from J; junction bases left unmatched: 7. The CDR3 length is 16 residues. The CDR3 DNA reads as TGTGCCAGTAGTAGAGCAGGGGGCTTCTACACCGGGGAGCTGTTTTTT. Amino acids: CASSRAGGFYTGELFF.

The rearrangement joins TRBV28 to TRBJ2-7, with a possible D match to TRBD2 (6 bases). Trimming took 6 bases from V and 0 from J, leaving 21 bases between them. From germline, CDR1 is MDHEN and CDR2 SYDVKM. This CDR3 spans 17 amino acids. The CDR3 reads CASRHAAGSHSSYEQYF. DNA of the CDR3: TGTGCCAGCAGACATGCAGCGGGTTCACATAGCTCCTACGAGCAGTACTTC.

Written as DNA, the CDR3 is TGCGCCAGCAGTCCCGGACAGGGAGAGGAACCAGGGACTTACGAGCAGTACTTC. Protein sequence: CASSPGQGEEPGTYEQYF. The chain employs TRBV23-1 and TRBJ2-7; 8 bases fit TRBD1. TRBV23-1 is annotated as an ORF whose role is uncertain. CDR3 length: 18 amino acids. The ends lost 4 bases at V and 4 bases at J; junction bases unmatched: 18.

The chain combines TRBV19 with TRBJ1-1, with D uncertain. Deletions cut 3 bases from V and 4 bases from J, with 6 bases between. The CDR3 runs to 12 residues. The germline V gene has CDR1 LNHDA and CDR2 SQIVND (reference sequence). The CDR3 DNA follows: TGTGCCAGTAGTATCGCAGGCACTGAAGCTTTCTTT. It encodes CASSIAGTEAFF.

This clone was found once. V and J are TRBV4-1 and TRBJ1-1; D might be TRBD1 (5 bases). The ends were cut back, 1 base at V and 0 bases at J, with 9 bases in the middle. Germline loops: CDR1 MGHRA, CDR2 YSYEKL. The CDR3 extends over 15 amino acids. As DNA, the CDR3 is TGCGCCAGCAGCCAAGTCGGCAGGGTGAACACTGAAGCTTTCTTT. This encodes CASSQVGRVNTEAFF.

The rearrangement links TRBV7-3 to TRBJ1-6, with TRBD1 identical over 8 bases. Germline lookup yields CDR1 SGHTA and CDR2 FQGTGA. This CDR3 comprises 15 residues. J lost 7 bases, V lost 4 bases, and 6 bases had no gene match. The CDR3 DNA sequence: TGTGCCAGCAGCTCGGGGCGGGACAGGAATTCACCCCTCCACTTT. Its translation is CASSSGRDRNSPLHF.

Here the CDR3 reads CASNWAHSQAQYF. The CDR3, as DNA: TGTGCCAGCAACTGGGCGCACTCGCAGGCCCAGTACTTC. J is TRBJ2-5 and V is TRBV28; D gene uncertain. Trimming cost V 7 bases and J 9 bases, with 18 bases left between them. This CDR3 spans 13 amino acids. Germline V lookup: CDR1 MDHEN, CDR2 SYDVKM.

This CDR3 reads CASSFRGSVSDTQYF. The CDR3 bases are TGTGCCAGCAGTTTCCGCGGGTCGGTATCAGATACGCAGTATTTT. The V gene is TRBV6-5, the J gene TRBJ2-3, with D perhaps matching TRBD2 (5 bases). The germline CDR1 and CDR2 sequences are MNHEY and SVGAGI. The CDR3 length is 15 residues. The V and J ends lost 4 bases and 4 bases respectively, with 15 bases between them.

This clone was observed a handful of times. Here the CDR3 reads CASSQAFGRSNEQYF. The CDR3 coding sequence is TGCGCCAGCAGCCAAGCGTTTGGGAGATCCAACGAGCAGTACTTC. The chain carries TRBV4-1 and TRBJ2-7; D might be TRBD2 (5 bases). The germline V and J ends were trimmed by 1 base and 5 bases, with 15 bases remaining between them. Germline values: CDR1 MGHRA, CDR2 YSYEKL. The CDR3 is made up of 15 amino acids.

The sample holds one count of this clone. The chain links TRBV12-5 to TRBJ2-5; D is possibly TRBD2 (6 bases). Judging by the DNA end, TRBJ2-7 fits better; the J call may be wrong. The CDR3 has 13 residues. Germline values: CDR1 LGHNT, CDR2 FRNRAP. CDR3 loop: CASGSGGGYEQYF. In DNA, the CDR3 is TGTGCTAGTGGTTCCGGGGGAGGCTACGAGCAGTACTTC.

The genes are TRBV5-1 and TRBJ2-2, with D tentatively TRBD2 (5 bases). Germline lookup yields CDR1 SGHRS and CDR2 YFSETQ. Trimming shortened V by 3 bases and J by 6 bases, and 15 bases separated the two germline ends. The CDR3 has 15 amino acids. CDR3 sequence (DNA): TGCGCCAGCAGCTCCCGGGATCCCTCGTCCGGGGAGCTGTTTTTT. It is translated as CASSSRDPSSGELFF.

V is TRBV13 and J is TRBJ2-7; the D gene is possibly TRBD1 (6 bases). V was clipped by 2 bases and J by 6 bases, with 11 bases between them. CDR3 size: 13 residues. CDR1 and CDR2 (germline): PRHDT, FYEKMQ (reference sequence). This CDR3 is CASSLRGRGEQYF. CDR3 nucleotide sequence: TGTGCCAGCAGCTTAAGGGGCAGGGGCGAGCAGTACTTC.

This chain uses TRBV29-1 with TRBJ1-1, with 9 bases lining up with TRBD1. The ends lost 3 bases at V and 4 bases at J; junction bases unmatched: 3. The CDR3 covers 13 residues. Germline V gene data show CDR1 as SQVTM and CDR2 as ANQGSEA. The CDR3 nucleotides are TGCAGCGTTGAGACAGGGGGGTCCACTGAAGCTTTCTTT. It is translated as CSVETGGSTEAFF.

CDR3 sequence reads: CASSENSPSDYTF. Here the CDR3 DNA reads TGTGCCAGCAGTGAAAACAGCCCCTCCGACTACACCTTC. This rearrangement joins TRBV2 to TRBJ1-2; D is unclear. With 2 bases removed from V and 10 bases from J, the gap between germline ends came to 14 bases. CDR1 SNHLY and CDR2 FYNNEI come from the germline V gene. This CDR3 has 13 amino acids. The full variable domain, with the rest looked up from reference TRBV2 and TRBJ1-2, is EPEVTQTPSHQVTQMGQEVILRCVPISNHLYFYWYRQILGQKVEFLVSFYNNEISEKSEIFDDQFSVERPDGSNFTLKIRSTKLEDSAMYFCASSENSPSDYTFGSGTRLTVV.

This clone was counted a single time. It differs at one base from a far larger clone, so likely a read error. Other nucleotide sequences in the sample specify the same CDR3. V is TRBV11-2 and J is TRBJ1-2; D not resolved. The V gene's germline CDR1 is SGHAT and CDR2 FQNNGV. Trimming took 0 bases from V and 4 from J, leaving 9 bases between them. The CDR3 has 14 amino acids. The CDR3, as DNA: TGTGCCAGCAGCTTAGATAGTCCCATCTATGGCTACACCTTC. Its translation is CASSLDSPIYGYTF.

CDR3 DNA: TGTGCCAGCAGCCCGGGGACTAGCGGGAGATACGAGCAGTACTTC. Protein sequence: CASSPGTSGRYEQYF. The chain recombines TRBV7-6 with TRBJ2-7, with 14 nucleotides matching TRBD2. The CDR3 runs 15 residues. J lost 4 bases, V lost 5 bases, and 4 bases had no gene match. Per germline, CDR1 SGHVS and CDR2 FNYEAQ. The entire variable domain, with the rest obtained from reference TRBV7-6 and TRBJ2-7, is as follows: GAGVSQSPRYKVTKRGQDVALRCDPISGHVSLYWYRQALGQGPEFLTYFNYEAQQDKSGLPNDRFSAERPEGSISTLTIQRTEQRDSAMYRCASSPGTSGRYEQYFGPGTRLTVT.

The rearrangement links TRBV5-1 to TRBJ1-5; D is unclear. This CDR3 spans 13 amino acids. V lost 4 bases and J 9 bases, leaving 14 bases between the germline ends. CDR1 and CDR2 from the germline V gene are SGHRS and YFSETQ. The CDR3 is CASSPSTGSPQHF. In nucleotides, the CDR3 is TGCGCCAGCAGCCCTTCTACCGGGTCGCCCCAGCATTTT.

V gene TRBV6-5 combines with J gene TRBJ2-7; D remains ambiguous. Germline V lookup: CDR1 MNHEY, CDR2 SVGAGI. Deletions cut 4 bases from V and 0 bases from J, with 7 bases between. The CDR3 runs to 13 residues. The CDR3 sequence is CASSFAVSYEQYF. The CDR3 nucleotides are TGTGCCAGCAGTTTCGCGGTCTCCTACGAGCAGTACTTC.

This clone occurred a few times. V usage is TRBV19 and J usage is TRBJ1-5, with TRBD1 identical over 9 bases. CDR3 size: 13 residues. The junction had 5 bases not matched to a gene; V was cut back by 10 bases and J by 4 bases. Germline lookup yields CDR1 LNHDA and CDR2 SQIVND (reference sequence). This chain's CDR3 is CATDGTGNQPQHF. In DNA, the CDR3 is TGTGCCACGGATGGGACAGGGAATCAGCCCCAGCATTTT.

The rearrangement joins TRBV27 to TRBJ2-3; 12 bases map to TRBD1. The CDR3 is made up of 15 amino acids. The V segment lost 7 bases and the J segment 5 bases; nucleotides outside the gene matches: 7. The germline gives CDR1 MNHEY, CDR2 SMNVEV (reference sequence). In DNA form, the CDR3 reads TGTGCCAGCACCGGGACAGGGGGCATCGTAGATACGCAGTATTTT. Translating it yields CASTGTGGIVDTQYF.

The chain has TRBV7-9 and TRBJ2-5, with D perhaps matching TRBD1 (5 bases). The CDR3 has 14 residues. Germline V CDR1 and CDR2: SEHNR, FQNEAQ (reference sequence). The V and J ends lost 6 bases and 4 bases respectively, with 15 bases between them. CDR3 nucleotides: TGTGCCAGCAGGGCACAGGACCAGGGAGAGACCCAGTACTTC. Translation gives CASRAQDQGETQYF.

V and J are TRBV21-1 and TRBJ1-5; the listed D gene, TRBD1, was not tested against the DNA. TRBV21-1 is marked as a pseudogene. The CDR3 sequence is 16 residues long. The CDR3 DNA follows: TGTGCCAGCAGCAAAAGGTGGGCAGGCCTCTGGCAGCCCCAGCATTTT. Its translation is CASSKRWAGLWQPQHF.

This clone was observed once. In DNA form, the CDR3 reads TGTGCCAGCAGTTACGCGCCAGCGGGTAATTCACCCCTCCACTTT. The encoded protein is CASSYAPAGNSPLHF. The chain carries TRBV6-5 and TRBJ1-6; D gene uncertain. This CDR3 spans 15 amino acids. Trimming removed 2 bases from V and 6 bases from J, with 11 bases in between. Germline CDR1 is MNHEY and CDR2 is SVGAGI.

The CDR3 coding sequence is TGTGCCAGCAGTTCCAGCCGACTTAACACTGAAGCTTTCTTT. Translated: CASSSSRLNTEAFF. The chain couples TRBV27 to TRBJ1-1; no clear D. The CDR3 contains 14 residues. Germline V gives CDR1 MNHEY, CDR2 SMNVEV (reference sequence). Trimming removed 4 bases at V and 2 bases at J, with 11 bases between.

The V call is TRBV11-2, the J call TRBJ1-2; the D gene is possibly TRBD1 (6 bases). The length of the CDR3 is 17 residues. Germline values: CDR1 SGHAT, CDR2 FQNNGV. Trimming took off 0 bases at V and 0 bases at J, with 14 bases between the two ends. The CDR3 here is CASSLEGQGRANYGYTF. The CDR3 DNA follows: TGTGCCAGCAGCTTAGAAGGGCAGGGGCGAGCTAACTATGGCTACACCTTC.

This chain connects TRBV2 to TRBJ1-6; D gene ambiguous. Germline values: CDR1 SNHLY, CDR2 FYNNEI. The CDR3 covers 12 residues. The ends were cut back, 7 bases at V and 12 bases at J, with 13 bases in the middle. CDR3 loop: CASTSAGQPLHF. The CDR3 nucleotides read TGTGCCAGCACGTCGGCGGGTCAACCCCTCCACTTT.

CDR3 in amino acids: CASSYNKGQANEKLFF. Written as DNA, the CDR3 is TGTGCCAGCAGTTATAACAAGGGACAGGCTAATGAAAAACTGTTTTTT. The chain recombines TRBV6-6 with TRBJ1-4; 8 positions match TRBD1. The germline V gene encodes CDR1 MNHNY and CDR2 SVGAGI (reference sequence). V lost 3 bases, J lost 3 bases, and 6 bases stayed unmatched. The CDR3 is 16 amino acids.